This T cell receptor beta chain was obtained from a study of blood T cell repertoires in COVID-19. Study information: PBMCs, B-cell-depleted T cells, or T cells were the source of the cDNA or gDNA that made up the material.

This CDR3 has 17 amino acids. The germline V gene has CDR1 LNHNV and CDR2 YYDKDF (reference sequence). Trimming stripped 0 bases from V and 2 bases from J, with 13 bases between. Source study methods: Amplification from reference gene primers served as the basis for estimated nucleated cell counts. Sequencing was performed with immunoSEQ multiplex PCR; in TCRdb, only in-frame clones are kept and a portion is missing. Clonal size and the V and J genes are those of that table, whereas D and trimming came from the DNA. The table shows about 29,000 clones, with roughly nine tenths occurring only once. This chain connects TRBV15 to TRBJ2-2; TRBD1 is a possible D gene (6 bases). Sequencing was performed on peripheral blood. The clonotype originates from a man aged 65-85 years with active COVID-19. For the CDR3, the DNA is TGTGCCACCAGCAGAGAACACGGGACACTCAACACCGGGGAGCTGTTTTTT. This gives the protein CATSREHGTLNTGELFF.